These 8 T cell receptor beta chains share one sample of origin, sequenced in a study of post-analysis software for immune sequencing data. Findings and caveats of the study: In patients, a few TRBV segments were more frequent than in controls, with TRBV5-6, TRBV5-1 and TRBV20-1 among them.

cDNA libraries of TCR beta carried unique molecular identifiers. TCRdb reprocessed the PCR reads via MiXCR and lists one record per CDR3 protein. The sample yields 800,000 to 950,000 distinct CDR3 sequences, 53% seen once. These receptors are not linked to any known antigen. The sequenced sample consisted of blood. These receptors were taken from a girl aged 10-17 years with multiple sclerosis.

This clonotype was seen repeatedly, ten times or more. The V and J genes are TRBV25-1 and TRBJ2-7, with 8 bases matching TRBD1. Losses at the gene ends were 4 bases for V and 3 bases for J; bases not matched to a gene: 8. The germline CDR1 and CDR2 sequences are MGHDK and SYGVNS. This CDR3 region has 15 residues. The CDR3 DNA reads as TGTGCCAGCAGTGGACTGGACAGGGAAGGCTACGAGCAGTACTTC. Protein sequence: CASSGLDREGYEQYF.

This clonotype has only a few counts. The V call is TRBV3-1, the J call TRBJ1-2; 8 nucleotides match TRBD1. V was clipped by 4 bases and J by 4 bases; unmatched bases: 5. This CDR3 is 14 amino acids long. Germline assignment: CDR1 LGHDT and CDR2 YNNKEL (reference sequence). The CDR3 spells CASSRQTGAYGYTF. The CDR3, as DNA: TGTGCCAGCAGCCGACAGACAGGGGCCTATGGCTACACCTTC. Complete variable domain (other parts from reference TRBV3-1 and TRBJ1-2): DTAVSQTPKYLVTQMGNDKSIKCEQNLGHDTMYWYKQDSKKFLKIMFSYNNKELIINETVPNRFSPKSPDKAHLNLHINSLELGDSAVYFCASSRQTGAYGYTFGSGTRLTVV.

V is TRBV6-6 and J is TRBJ2-7, with D possibly being TRBD1 (6 bases). V was trimmed by 0 bases and J by 7 bases, leaving 22 bases between them. The V gene's germline CDR1 is MNHNY and CDR2 SVGAGI (reference sequence). The CDR3 contains 17 residues. The CDR3 bases are TGTGCCAGCAGTTACTCCGGCAGGGGCCCATCCATGGGAGAGCAGTACTTC. This encodes CASSYSGRGPSMGEQYF.

This sequence joins TRBV6-5 and TRBJ1-1, with 7 positions matching TRBD1. The V gene's germline CDR1 is MNHEY and CDR2 SVGAGI. This CDR3 spans 13 amino acids. With V trimmed by 2 bases and J by 10 bases, 7 bases remained unmatched. The DNA for the CDR3 is TGTGCCAGCAGTTACCGGCAGGGGGTCGGAGCTTTCTTT. This encodes CASSYRQGVGAFF.

The chain links TRBV5-1 to TRBJ1-1; the D gene is possibly TRBD1 (5 bases). CDR3 size: 15 residues. Germline V gene data show CDR1 as SGHRS and CDR2 as YFSETQ. V was shortened by 4 bases and J by 0 bases, with 13 bases between the two germline ends. In nucleotides, the CDR3 is TGCGCCAGCAGCCCCCACCAGGGCCTGAACACTGAAGCTTTCTTT. Translation: CASSPHQGLNTEAFF.

The J gene is TRBJ2-1, the V gene TRBV20-1; a weak D match, TRBD2 (6 bases). Germline assignment: CDR1 DFQATT and CDR2 SNEGSKA (reference sequence). Trimming removed 1 base at V and 8 bases at J, with 12 bases between. The length of the CDR3 is 13 residues. This CDR3 reads CSARGLREHEQFF. The CDR3 nucleotides are TGCAGTGCTAGAGGGTTGCGGGAACATGAGCAGTTCTTC.

A single count supports this clonotype. The chain links TRBV7-2 to TRBJ1-2; TRBD1 might be the D (6 bases). This CDR3 region has 13 residues. CDR1 and CDR2 (germline): SGHTA, FQGNSA. Trimming stripped 1 base from V and 8 bases from J, with 11 bases between. CDR3 in DNA: TGTGCCAGCAGCTTAGGAGGGGGGGAAGGCTACACCTTC. Protein sequence: CASSLGGGEGYTF.

This clonotype was seen just once. V gene TRBV12-5 combines with J gene TRBJ2-7; TRBD1 aligns across 11 bases. The DNA end lines up better with TRBJ2-5; the J call may be wrong. The CDR3 loop spans 16 amino acids. The germline V gene encodes CDR1 LGHNT and CDR2 FRNRAP. The CDR3 DNA follows: TGTGCTAGTGGTACCGGAGCGGGACAGGGGGAAAAGACCCAGTACTTC. Amino acids: CASGTGAGQGEKTQYF.